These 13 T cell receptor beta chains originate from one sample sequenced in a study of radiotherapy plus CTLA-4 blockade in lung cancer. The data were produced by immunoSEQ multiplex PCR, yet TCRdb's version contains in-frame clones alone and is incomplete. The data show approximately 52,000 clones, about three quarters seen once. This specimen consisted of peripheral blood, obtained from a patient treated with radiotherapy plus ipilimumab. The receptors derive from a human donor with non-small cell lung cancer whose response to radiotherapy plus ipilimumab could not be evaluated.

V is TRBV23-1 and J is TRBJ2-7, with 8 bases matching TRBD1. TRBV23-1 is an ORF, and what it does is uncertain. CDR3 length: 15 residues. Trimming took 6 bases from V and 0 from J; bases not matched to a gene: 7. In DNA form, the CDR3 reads TGCGCCAGCAGGGACCGGGACAGGAGCTCCTACGAGCAGTACTTC. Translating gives CASRDRDRSSYEQYF.

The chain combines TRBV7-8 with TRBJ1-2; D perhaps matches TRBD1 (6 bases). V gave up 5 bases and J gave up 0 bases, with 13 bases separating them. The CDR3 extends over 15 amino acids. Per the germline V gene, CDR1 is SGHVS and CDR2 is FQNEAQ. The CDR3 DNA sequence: TGTGCCAGCAGCGGCGACAGGTGGGCTAACTATGGCTACACCTTC. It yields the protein CASSGDRWANYGYTF. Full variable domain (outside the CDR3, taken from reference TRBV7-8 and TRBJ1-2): GAGVSQSPRYKVAKRGQDVALRCDPISGHVSLFWYQQALGQGPEFLTYFQNEAQLDKSGLPSDRFFAERPEGSVSTLKIQRTQQEDSAVYLCASSGDRWANYGYTFGSGTRLTVV.

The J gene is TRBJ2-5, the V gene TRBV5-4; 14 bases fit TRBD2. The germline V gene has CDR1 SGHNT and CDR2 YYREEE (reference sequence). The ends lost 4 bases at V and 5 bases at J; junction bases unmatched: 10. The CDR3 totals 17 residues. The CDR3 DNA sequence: TGTGCCAGCAGCCCCGGACTAGCGGGGGGTTCCAGGGAGACCCAGTACTTC. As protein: CASSPGLAGGSRETQYF.

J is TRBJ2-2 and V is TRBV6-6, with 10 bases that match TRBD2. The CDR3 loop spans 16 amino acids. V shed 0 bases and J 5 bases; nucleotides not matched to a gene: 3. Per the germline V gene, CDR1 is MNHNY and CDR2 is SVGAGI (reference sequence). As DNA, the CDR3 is TGTGCCAGCAGTTACTCCCTAGCGGGGGAAACCGGGGAGCTGTTTTTT. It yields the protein CASSYSLAGETGELFF.

The CDR3: CASSYSAGGLSYEQYF. CDR3 DNA sequence: TGTGCCAGCAGTTACAGCGCGGGGGGGCTCTCCTACGAGCAGTACTTC. The chain has TRBV6-6 and TRBJ2-5; 9 bases agree with TRBD2. The assigned J gene may be wrong: the sequence end matches TRBJ2-7 better. In germline, CDR1 is MNHNY, CDR2 SVGAGI (reference sequence). CDR3 length: 16 amino acids.

The CDR3 DNA follows: TGTGCCAGCAGCCCTAGCTGGGCAGATACGCAGTATTTT. It yields the protein CASSPSWADTQYF. The genes are TRBV5-6 and TRBJ2-3; D perhaps matches TRBD2 (5 bases). Deletions cut 4 bases from V and 4 bases from J, with 10 bases between. This CDR3 comprises 13 residues. Per the germline V gene, CDR1 is SGHDT and CDR2 is YYEEEE.

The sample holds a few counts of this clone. CDR3 in DNA: TGTGCCACCGGGGACAGGGAGGACTATGGCTACACCTTC. Translation gives CATGDREDYGYTF. This chain joins TRBV19 and TRBJ1-2; 9 positions agree with TRBD1. Per the germline V gene, CDR1 is LNHDA and CDR2 is SQIVND (reference sequence). The CDR3 is 13 amino acids. V lost 10 bases to trimming and J lost 3 bases; unmatched junction nucleotides: 6.

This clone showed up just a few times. The CDR3 here is CASSLYAGVFYEQYF. The CDR3 region has the DNA TGTGCCAGCAGCTTATACGCGGGAGTCTTCTACGAGCAGTACTTC. The V call is TRBV7-2, the J call TRBJ2-7; 7 positions agree with TRBD2. Unmatched junction bases numbered 7, after V lost 2 bases and J lost 3 bases. Germline-derived CDR1 and CDR2 are SGHTA and FQGNSA. This CDR3 comprises 15 residues.

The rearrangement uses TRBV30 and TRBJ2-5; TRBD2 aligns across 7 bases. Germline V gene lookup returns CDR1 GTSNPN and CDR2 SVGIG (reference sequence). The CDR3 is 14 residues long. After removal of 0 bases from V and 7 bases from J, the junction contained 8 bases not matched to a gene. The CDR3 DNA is TGTGCCTGGAGTGTATCCCCTCAGCGGGGGACCCAGTACTTC. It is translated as CAWSVSPQRGTQYF.

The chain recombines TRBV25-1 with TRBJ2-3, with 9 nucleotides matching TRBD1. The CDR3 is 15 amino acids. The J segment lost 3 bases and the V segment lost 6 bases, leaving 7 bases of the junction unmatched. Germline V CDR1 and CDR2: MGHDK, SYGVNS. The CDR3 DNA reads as TGTGCCAGCAGGGAGGACAGGGGAAATACAGATACGCAGTATTTT. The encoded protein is CASREDRGNTDTQYF.

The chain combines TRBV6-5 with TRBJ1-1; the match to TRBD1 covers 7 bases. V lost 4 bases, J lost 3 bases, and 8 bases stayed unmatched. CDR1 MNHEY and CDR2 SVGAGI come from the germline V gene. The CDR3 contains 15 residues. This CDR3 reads CASSSITGAHTEAFF. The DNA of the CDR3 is TGTGCCAGCAGTTCGATTACAGGGGCGCACACTGAAGCTTTCTTT.

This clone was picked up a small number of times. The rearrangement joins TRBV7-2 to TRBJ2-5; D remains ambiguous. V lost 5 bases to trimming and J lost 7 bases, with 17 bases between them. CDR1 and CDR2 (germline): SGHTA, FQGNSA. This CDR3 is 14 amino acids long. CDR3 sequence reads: CASSTRQARVTQYF. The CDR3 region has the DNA TGTGCCAGCAGCACCAGACAAGCCCGTGTGACCCAGTACTTC.

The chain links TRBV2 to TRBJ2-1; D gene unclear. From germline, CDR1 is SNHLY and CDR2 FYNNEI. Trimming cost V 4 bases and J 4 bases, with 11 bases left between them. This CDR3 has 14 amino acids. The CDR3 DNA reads TGTGCCAGCAGTGGCGAACCTTATTACAATGAGCAGTTCTTC. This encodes CASSGEPYYNEQFF.